This T cell receptor beta chain came from a study of blood T cell repertoires in COVID-19. As for the study in general: Samples of COVID-19 (acute and convalescent) were obtained from the United States, Italy and Spain.

In the original analysis: Estimation of nucleated cell counts relied on the amplification of reference gene primers. The method was immunoSEQ multiplex PCR; TCRdb's version includes in-frame clones alone and lacks a portion of them. V, J and clone size are those of that table, while D and trimming were read from the DNA. The table lists more than 200,000 clones, 86% of them singletons. The CDR3 length is 15 residues. Germline loops: CDR1 MNHNY, CDR2 SVGAGI (reference sequence). J was trimmed by 5 bases and V by 6 bases; bases with no gene match: 6. J is TRBJ1-4 and V is TRBV6-6; 10 bases agree with TRBD1. The specimen was peripheral blood. The sequence was obtained from a man aged 50 to 59 with acute or convalescent COVID-19. The CDR3 bases are TGTGCCAGCAGACCTCCGGGACAGGGGAATGAAAAACTGTTTTTT. Translating it yields CASRPPGQGNEKLFF.